These 18 T cell receptor beta chains were all obtained from the same sample, sequenced in a study of shared clonotypes between healthy human individuals (dated by TCRdb to the early 2020s). Receptor libraries were prepared by the immunoSEQ multiplex PCR assay. Held by TCRdb, this immuneACCESS table contains in-frame sequences only and omits some clones. Under half of the omission traces to an unresolved V gene where checked; the cause of the rest is unknown. Across this sample there are 550,000 to 600,000 clones, with roughly 98% seen only once. The ten most abundant clones make up approximately 0.3% of the sample. CD8 naive samples consisted of CD45RO-negative cells that were positively selected for CCR7, yielding a CD45RA+CCR7+ population without TemRA cells. The specimen sequenced was naive CD8+ T cells sorted from blood. What the cell subset or site label conveys for this sample: CD45RA+CCR7+. These receptors came from a man aged 30 to 39 in good health.

The chain uses TRBV5-1 and TRBJ2-1; 9 bases agree with TRBD2. Germline V lookup: CDR1 SGHRS, CDR2 YFSETQ. There are 15 residues in the CDR3. V lost 0 bases, J lost 6 bases, and 4 bases stayed unmatched. CDR3 amino acids: CASSLVTSGANEQFF. DNA of the CDR3: TGCGCCAGCAGCTTGGTGACTAGCGGTGCCAATGAGCAGTTCTTC.

This clone was observed once. CDR3 loop: CAIGDRGYEQYF. The CDR3 DNA reads TGTGCCATCGGGGACAGGGGCTACGAGCAGTACTTC. The rearrangement joins TRBV10-3 to TRBJ2-7; 10 bases match TRBD1. This CDR3 spans 12 amino acids. V gave up 8 bases and J gave up 3 bases; unmatched junction bases: 1. In germline, CDR1 is ENHRY, CDR2 SYGVKD.

The chain combines TRBV11-1 with TRBJ2-7; D possibly corresponds to TRBD2 (5 bases). The CDR3 totals 17 residues. The V and J ends lost 5 bases and 4 bases respectively, with 24 bases between them. Germline CDR1 reads SGHAT; CDR2 reads FQDESV (reference sequence). CDR3 in DNA: TGTGCCAGCAGCCATGCCCGAGGGAAGTTGGGATGGTACGAGCAGTACTTC. Protein: CASSHARGKLGWYEQYF.

The CDR3 DNA reads as TGCGCCAGCAGCCCCCGGGACGGGGCCTACGAGCAGTACTTC. The encoded protein is CASSPRDGAYEQYF. The rearrangement uses TRBV4-1 and TRBJ2-7; D assignment may be TRBD1 or TRBD2 (5 bases each). Germline V lookup: CDR1 MGHRA, CDR2 YSYEKL. Trimming stripped 4 bases from V and 2 bases from J, with 12 bases between. This CDR3 region has 14 residues.

The chain joins TRBV7-9 to TRBJ2-7; no clear D. Germline assignment: CDR1 SEHNR and CDR2 FQNEAQ (reference sequence). V was clipped by 1 base and J by 2 bases, with 3 bases between them. The CDR3 extends over 12 amino acids. The CDR3: CASSLVTYEQYF. As DNA, the CDR3 is TGTGCCAGCAGCTTAGTAACCTACGAGCAGTACTTC. Combining the CDR3 with reference TRBV7-9 and TRBJ2-7 gives the whole variable domain DTGVSQNPRHKITKRGQNVTFRCDPISEHNRLYWYRQTLGQGPEFLTYFQNEAQLEKSRLLSDRFSAERPKGSFSTLEIQRTEQGDSAMYLCASSLVTYEQYFGPGTRLTVT.

The chain uses TRBV5-4 and TRBJ2-7; 9 nucleotides line up with TRBD1. CDR1 is SGHNT and CDR2 is YYREEE in the germline V gene (reference sequence). CDR3 size: 14 residues. Germline trimming cut 4 bases from V and 4 bases from J; bases unmatched to any gene: 6. The CDR3: CASSAGQGLYEQYF. CDR3 sequence (DNA): TGTGCCAGCAGCGCGGGACAGGGACTATACGAGCAGTACTTC.

This chain joins TRBV13 and TRBJ2-7, with D tentatively TRBD2 (5 bases). Germline V gene sequence: CDR1 PRHDT, CDR2 FYEKMQ (reference sequence). This CDR3 contains 13 residues. Trimming took 5 bases from V and 0 from J, leaving 8 bases between them. CDR3 DNA: TGTGCCAGCAGCAATAGCGCCTCCTACGAGCAGTACTTC. As protein: CASSNSASYEQYF.

The V gene is TRBV27, the J gene TRBJ2-3; 7 nucleotides agree with TRBD1. There are 15 residues in the CDR3. Germline V CDR1 and CDR2: MNHEY, SMNVEV (reference sequence). V shed 2 bases and J 0 bases; nucleotides not matched to a gene: 2. The CDR3 DNA follows: TGTGCCAGCAGTTTAGGGACAGAAAGCACAGATACGCAGTATTTT. It yields the protein CASSLGTESTDTQYF.

This CDR3 is CASSFRPGRDEQYF. The CDR3 region has the DNA TGTGCCAGCAGCTTTCGACCCGGGCGGGACGAGCAGTACTTC. This chain connects TRBV21-1 to TRBJ2-7; whether TRBD2, the table's D call, matches the DNA was not checked. TRBV21-1 is annotated as a pseudogene. The CDR3 extends over 14 amino acids.

A note on this clone: The sample has other DNA sequences that encode this CDR3 too. The chain combines TRBV2 with TRBJ2-7; weak D call: TRBD1 (6 bases). The CDR3 is 11 residues long. The ends were cut back, 6 bases at V and 3 bases at J, with 6 bases in the middle. The germline V gene encodes CDR1 SNHLY and CDR2 FYNNEI. The CDR3 loop is CASSRGYEQYF. The CDR3 DNA reads as TGTGCCAGCAGCAGGGGCTACGAGCAGTACTTC.

J is TRBJ2-7 and V is TRBV7-9; D may match TRBD1 or TRBD2 (6 bases each). Trimming took off 8 bases at V and 2 bases at J, with 10 bases between the two ends. The CDR3 totals 12 residues. Germline V CDR1 and CDR2: SEHNR, FQNEAQ (reference sequence). CDR3 protein: CASARGPYEQYF. Written as DNA, the CDR3 is TGTGCCAGCGCCCGGGGGCCCTACGAGCAGTACTTC.

The chain links TRBV5-6 to TRBJ2-4, with a tentative D call TRBD1 (6 bases). Looked up from germline, CDR1 is SGHDT and CDR2 is YYEEEE. The CDR3 totals 15 residues. The V gene lost 5 bases and the J gene lost 0 bases, with 12 bases spanning the gap. CDR3 bases: TGTGCCAGCAGTGAAACAGGGTTAGCCAAAAACATTCAGTACTTC. Its protein product is CASSETGLAKNIQYF. The complete variable domain, with remaining parts taken from reference TRBV5-6 and TRBJ2-4, reads DAGVTQSPTHLIKTRGQQVTLRCSPKSGHDTVSWYQQALGQGPQFIFQYYEEEERQRGNFPDRFSGHQFPNYSSELNVNALLLGDSALYLCASSETGLAKNIQYFGAGTRLSVL.

This clone was detected only once. This chain links TRBV28 with TRBJ1-1; D call uncertain. In germline, CDR1 is MDHEN, CDR2 SYDVKM. This CDR3 is built from 11 residues. Trimming removed 6 bases at V and 5 bases at J, with 7 bases between. Written as DNA, the CDR3 is TGTGCCAGCAGAAGGACTACTGAAGCTTTCTTT. This codes for CASRRTTEAFF.

This clone was recorded only once. This rearrangement joins TRBV28 to TRBJ1-4, with TRBD1 as a possible D gene (6 bases). CDR3 length equals 16 residues. Germline CDR1 MDHEN, CDR2 SYDVKM. V lost 3 bases, J lost 4 bases, and 15 bases lay in between. CDR3 sequence: CASSLKLTGFNEKLFF. The CDR3 DNA follows: TGTGCCAGCAGTTTGAAATTGACAGGCTTTAATGAAAAACTGTTTTTT.

The chain combines TRBV5-1 with TRBJ2-1, with 7 bases lining up with TRBD2. Losses at the gene ends were 4 bases for V and 4 bases for J; bases not matched to a gene: 8. This CDR3 spans 15 amino acids. Germline loops: CDR1 SGHRS, CDR2 YFSETQ. The CDR3 DNA reads as TGCGCCAGCAGCCCCATTTGGGAGGGTTACAATGAGCAGTTCTTC. Its translation is CASSPIWEGYNEQFF.

The chain joins TRBV7-9 to TRBJ2-4; 8 nucleotides align to TRBD2. The V and J ends lost 0 bases and 1 base, in that order; junction bases with no gene match: 11. The CDR3 has 19 residues. Germline assignment: CDR1 SEHNR and CDR2 FQNEAQ (reference sequence). CDR3 DNA sequence: TGTGCCAGCAGCTTAGCATTGGCGGGAGGACGGATGGCCAAAAACATTCAGTACTTC. Translating it yields CASSLALAGGRMAKNIQYF.

The chain combines TRBV27 with TRBJ1-3; TRBD1 is a possible D gene (6 bases). Germline V gene lookup returns CDR1 MNHEY and CDR2 SMNVEV (reference sequence). Trimming pared 5 bases from V and 5 bases from J, leaving 13 bases between. The CDR3 is 14 amino acids. CDR3 in DNA: TGTGCCAGCAGTGCCTGGGGGCCGAGAAACACCATATATTTT. This sequence encodes CASSAWGPRNTIYF.

The rearrangement links TRBV29-1 to TRBJ2-3, with 8 bases aligning to TRBD2. Germline V gene sequence: CDR1 SQVTM, CDR2 ANQGSEA. The CDR3 spans 16 residues. The V and J ends lost 7 bases and 4 bases, in that order; junction bases with no gene match: 16. CDR3 region: CSERVLAGKFSDTQYF. The DNA of the CDR3 is TGCAGCGAAAGGGTTTTAGCGGGAAAATTTTCAGATACGCAGTATTTT.